This T cell receptor beta chain was profiled in a study of vaccination and CD4 T cells after COVID-19. For the study at large: Post-vaccination samples were procured at a median of around 72 days following dose two (range 14 to 241). Study-level results: Researchers report that a median approximately 86% of reactive clones in convalescent patients surfaced only post-vaccination.

CDR1 is DFQATT, CDR2 SNEGSKA, per germline (reference sequence). This CDR3 contains 11 residues. Trimming took 0 bases from V and 5 from J, leaving 4 bases between them. This clonotype was seen only a few times. Its specificity is unknown. CD4+ T cells that had been cultured provided DNA sequenced with the Oncomine TCR Beta short-read assay. DNA came from CD4+ T cells after culture. TCRdb passed the PCR reads through MiXCR, listing each CDR3 protein once. Of under 20,000 distinct CDR3 sequences in the sample, around half are singletons; the top ten hold 7.2%. The sample's treatment: roughly 10-day PBMC culture with coronavirus spike peptide pools or control peptides (ViraFEST assay).

The sequence came from a human donor who had recovered from COVID-19. The rearrangement joins TRBV20-1 to TRBJ2-5; D gene uncertain. Sequenced here: CD4+ T cells from blood, cultured in vitro, sampled before SARS-CoV-2 vaccination. The DNA of the CDR3 is TGCAGTGCTAGAGATCACGAGACCCAGTACTTC. Encoded protein: CSARDHETQYF.